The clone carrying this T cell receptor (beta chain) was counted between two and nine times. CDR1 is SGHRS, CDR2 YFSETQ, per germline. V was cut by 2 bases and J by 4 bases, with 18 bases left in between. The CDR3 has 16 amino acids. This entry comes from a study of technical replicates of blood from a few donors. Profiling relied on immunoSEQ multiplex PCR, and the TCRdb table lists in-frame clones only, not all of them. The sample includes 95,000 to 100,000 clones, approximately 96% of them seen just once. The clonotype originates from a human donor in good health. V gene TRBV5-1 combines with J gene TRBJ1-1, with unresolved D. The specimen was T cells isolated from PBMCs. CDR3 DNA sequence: TGCGCCAGCAGCTTCCGGACTCGGCTTTCGAGCACTGAAGCTTTCTTT. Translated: CASSFRTRLSSTEAFF.